This is a list of T cell receptor beta chains from one sample in a study of T cells after yellow fever vaccination. TCRdb itself ran the 5' RACE reads through MiXCR, one entry per CDR3 protein. The table has some 560,000 distinct CDR3 sequences, 19% seen once. This sample comprised PBMCs, obtained 15 days after the yellow fever booster vaccination. These receptors all stem from a man aged 25-45 years who received the YFV17D yellow fever vaccine. The CDR3 runs from the conserved cysteine through the conserved F or W. Size is stated for part of the rows, as once, few or many counts, or as a class when the clone is expanded.

j_call | clone_size | v_call | cdr3_aa
TRBJ2-3 | few | TRBV6-5 | CASAQGRFGDTQYF
TRBJ2-7 | few | TRBV6-2/TRBV6-3 | CASSSGLTVLYEQYF
TRBJ2-6 | NA | TRBV6-1 | CASRGQGANVLTF
TRBJ2-1 | NA | TRBV30 | CAWSGPVEQFF
TRBJ2-3 | few | TRBV7-6 | CASSLEVQQTSTDTQYF
TRBJ2-2 | NA | TRBV12-3/TRBV12-4 | CASSRDPPTGELFF
TRBJ1-1 | many | TRBV7-9 | CASSQGYTEAFF
TRBJ2-1 | NA | TRBV20-1 | CSASNLGSSYNEQFF
TRBJ2-6 | NA | TRBV7-2 | CASKDSGANVLTF
TRBJ1-1 | few | TRBV29-1 | CSVGALNTEAFF
TRBJ2-7 | NA | TRBV18 | CASSPAGQVSFGEQYF
TRBJ2-1 | few | TRBV19 | CASRDLAGGNEQFF
TRBJ2-1 | few | TRBV20-1 | CSAKREMTFNEQFF
TRBJ2-2 | few | TRBV9 | CASSDRGWTGELFF
TRBJ2-7 | NA | TRBV7-9 | CAVLAEGTYEQYF
TRBJ2-2 | few | TRBV4-3 | CASRRDRVKTGELFF
TRBJ2-2 | few | TRBV24-1 | CATSVKTGELFF
TRBJ2-3 | NA | TRBV20-1 | CSARGLAVSTDTQYF
TRBJ2-7 | NA | TRBV18 | CASSPDSFSYEQYF
TRBJ2-1 | few | TRBV4-3 | CASSQDLPGGSSYNEQFF
TRBJ1-2 | NA | TRBV7-2 | CASSLVAGGVYGYTF
TRBJ2-4 | many | TRBV6-5 | CASSSPDGVAKNIQYF